This T cell receptor beta chain was captured by sequencing in a study of blood T cell repertoires in COVID-19. Between the trimmed V and J ends, which lost 6 bases and 2 bases, there was a span of 10 bases. The CDR3 runs 13 residues. From germline, CDR1 is SNHLY and CDR2 FYNNEI. In the original workflow: The assay estimated nucleated cells by amplifying reference gene primers. Some clones are missing from TCRdb's copy, which holds only in-frame ones; the method was immunoSEQ multiplex PCR. That table furnishes V, J and clone size, whereas the DNA furnished D and trimming. The table records fewer than 350,000 clones, roughly 91% of them present only once.

The chain links TRBV2 to TRBJ1-1; no clear D gene. The source is a man aged 40-49 years with acute or convalescent COVID-19. The sequenced sample was peripheral blood. The DNA for the CDR3 is TGTGCCAGCAGATCGAAGCGTAACACTGAAGCTTTCTTT. Translating it yields CASRSKRNTEAFF.